A single sample gave rise to the 4 T cell receptor beta chains below, sequenced in a study of identifying expanded T cells in peripheral blood. Repertoires were generated with immunoSEQ multiplex PCR, while TCRdb's copy carries only in-frame clones and drops some. The sample has 65,000 to 95,000 clones; less than 90% are singletons. Sequencing was done on a sample of blood. Receptor source: a person aged 18 to 69 in good health.

V usage is TRBV30 and J usage is TRBJ1-3; no definite D call. Trimming took off 3 bases at V and 0 bases at J, with 12 bases between the two ends. Germline CDR1 reads GTSNPN; CDR2 reads SVGIG (reference sequence). There are 15 residues in the CDR3. The CDR3 sequence is CAWSAGPYSGNTIYF. The CDR3 DNA sequence: TGTGCCTGGAGCGCCGGACCTTACTCTGGAAACACCATATATTTT.

The chain recombines TRBV7-8 with TRBJ2-5; TRBD2 matches at 15 bases. Germline-derived CDR1 and CDR2 are SGHVS and FQNEAQ. The CDR3 is 18 amino acids. V lost 5 bases and J lost 4; bases outside the gene matches: 11. CDR3 DNA: TGTGCCAGCAGCCCCCCGAGGGGACTAGCGGGAGGTCGAGAGACCCAGTACTTC. Translated: CASSPPRGLAGGRETQYF.

CDR3 nucleotide sequence: TGTGCCAGTAGTATATTGGACAGGGGGGGAAATCAGCCCCAGCATTTT. It encodes CASSILDRGGNQPQHF. The gene calls are TRBV19 and TRBJ1-5; 10 bases are a match to TRBD1. This CDR3 has 16 amino acids. Trimming at V came to 2 bases and at J to 4 bases, leaving 5 bases not matched to a gene. Germline V CDR1 and CDR2: LNHDA, SQIVND (reference sequence).

V is TRBV7-3 and J is TRBJ2-1, with a possible D match to TRBD1 (6 bases). Per the germline V gene, CDR1 is SGHTA and CDR2 is FQGTGA. The CDR3 consists of 16 residues. The V end was cut by 1 base, the J end by 7 bases, with 17 bases between. The CDR3 DNA is TGTGCCAGCAGCTTAAACAGGGCCCTGTCCTTTAATGAGCAGTTCTTC. It is translated as CASSLNRALSFNEQFF.